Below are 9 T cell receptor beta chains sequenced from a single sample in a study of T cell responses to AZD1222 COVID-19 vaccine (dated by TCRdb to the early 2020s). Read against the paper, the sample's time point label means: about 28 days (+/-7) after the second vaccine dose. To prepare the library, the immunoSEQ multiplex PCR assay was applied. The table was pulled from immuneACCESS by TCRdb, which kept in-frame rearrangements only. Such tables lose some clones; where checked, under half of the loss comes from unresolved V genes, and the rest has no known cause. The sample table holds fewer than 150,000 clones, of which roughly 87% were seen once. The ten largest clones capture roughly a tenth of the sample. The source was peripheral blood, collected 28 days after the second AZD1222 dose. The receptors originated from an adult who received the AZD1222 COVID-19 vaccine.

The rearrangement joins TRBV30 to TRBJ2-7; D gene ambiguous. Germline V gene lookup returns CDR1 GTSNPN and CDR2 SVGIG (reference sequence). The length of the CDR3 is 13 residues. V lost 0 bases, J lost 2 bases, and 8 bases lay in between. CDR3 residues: CAWSVLRAYEQYF. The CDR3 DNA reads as TGTGCCTGGAGTGTGTTAAGGGCCTACGAGCAGTACTTC.

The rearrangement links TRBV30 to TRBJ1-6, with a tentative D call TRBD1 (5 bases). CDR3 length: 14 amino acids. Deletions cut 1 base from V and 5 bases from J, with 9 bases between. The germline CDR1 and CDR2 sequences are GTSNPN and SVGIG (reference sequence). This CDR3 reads CAWSGDSNNSPLHF. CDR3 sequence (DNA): TGTGCCTGGAGTGGAGACAGCAATAATTCACCCCTCCACTTT.

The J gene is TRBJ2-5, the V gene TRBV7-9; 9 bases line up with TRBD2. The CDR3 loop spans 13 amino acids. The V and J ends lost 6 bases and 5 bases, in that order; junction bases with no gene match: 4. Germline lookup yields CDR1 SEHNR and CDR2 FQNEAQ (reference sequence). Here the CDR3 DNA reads TGTGCCAGCAGAATAGCGGGAGAGGAGACCCAGTACTTC. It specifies CASRIAGEETQYF.

The DNA of the CDR3 is TGTGCCAGCTCACCAACTAGAGTATCCAATCAGCCCCAGCATTTT. This encodes CASSPTRVSNQPQHF. V is TRBV18 and J is TRBJ1-5; no definite D call. The CDR3 totals 15 residues. The germline V gene has CDR1 KGHSH and CDR2 LQKENI. Trimming cost V 2 bases and J 3 bases, with 11 bases left between them.

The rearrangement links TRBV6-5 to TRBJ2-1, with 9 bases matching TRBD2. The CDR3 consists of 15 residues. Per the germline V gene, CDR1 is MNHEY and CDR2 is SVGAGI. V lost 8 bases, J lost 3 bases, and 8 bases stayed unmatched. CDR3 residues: CASRRAGGHYNEQFF. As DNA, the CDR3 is TGTGCCAGCCGGCGAGCGGGGGGTCACTACAATGAGCAGTTCTTC.

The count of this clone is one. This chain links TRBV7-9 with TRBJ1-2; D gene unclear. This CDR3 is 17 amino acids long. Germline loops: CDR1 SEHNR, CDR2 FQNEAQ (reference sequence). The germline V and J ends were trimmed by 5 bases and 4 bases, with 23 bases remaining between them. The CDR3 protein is CASSPVIGRTHFYGYTF. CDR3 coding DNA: TGTGCCAGCAGCCCAGTTATAGGACGGACCCACTTCTATGGCTACACCTTC.

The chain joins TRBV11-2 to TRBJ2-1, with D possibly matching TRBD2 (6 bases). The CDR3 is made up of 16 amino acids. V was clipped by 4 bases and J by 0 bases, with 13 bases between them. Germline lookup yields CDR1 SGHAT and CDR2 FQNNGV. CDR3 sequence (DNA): TGTGCCAGCAGCTCGGGAGCGGAAAGCTCCTACAATGAGCAGTTCTTC. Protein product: CASSSGAESSYNEQFF.

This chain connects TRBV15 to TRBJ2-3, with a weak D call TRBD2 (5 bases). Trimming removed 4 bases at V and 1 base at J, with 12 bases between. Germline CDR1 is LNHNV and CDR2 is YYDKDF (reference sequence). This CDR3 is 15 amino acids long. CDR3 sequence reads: CATSNRDGGTDTQYF. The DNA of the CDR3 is TGTGCCACCAGCAACCGGGATGGTGGCACAGATACGCAGTATTTT.

This chain's CDR3 is CASSTPPRRAFF. The CDR3 coding sequence is TGTGCCAGCAGCACCCCCCCTAGAAGAGCTTTCTTT. This chain joins TRBV6-5 and TRBJ1-1; no definite D call. Germline V lookup: CDR1 MNHEY, CDR2 SVGAGI. V was clipped by 6 bases and J by 10 bases, with 15 bases between them. The length of the CDR3 is 12 residues.